The source of this T cell receptor beta chain is a study of blood T cell repertoires in COVID-19. Study-level background: The United States, Italy and Spain were the sources of the acute and convalescent COVID-19 samples. The cDNA or gDNA used as material had been derived from T cells, B-cell-depleted T cells, or PBMCs.

Trimming took 4 bases from V and 3 from J; bases not matched to a gene: 14. This CDR3 is built from 17 residues. CDR1 ENHRY and CDR2 SYGVKD come from the germline V gene. Profiled with immunoSEQ multiplex PCR; TCRdb holds only in-frame clones, not every one. The data hold roughly 260,000 clones, with about 89% observed a single time. The sequence was obtained from a man in his forties who had recovered from COVID-19. Sample: peripheral blood. The V call is TRBV10-3, the J call TRBJ2-7, with 8 nucleotides matching TRBD1. The CDR3 reads CAISVLSPGGNGYEQYF. The DNA for the CDR3 is TGTGCCATCAGTGTTCTGAGCCCAGGGGGCAACGGCTACGAGCAGTACTTC.